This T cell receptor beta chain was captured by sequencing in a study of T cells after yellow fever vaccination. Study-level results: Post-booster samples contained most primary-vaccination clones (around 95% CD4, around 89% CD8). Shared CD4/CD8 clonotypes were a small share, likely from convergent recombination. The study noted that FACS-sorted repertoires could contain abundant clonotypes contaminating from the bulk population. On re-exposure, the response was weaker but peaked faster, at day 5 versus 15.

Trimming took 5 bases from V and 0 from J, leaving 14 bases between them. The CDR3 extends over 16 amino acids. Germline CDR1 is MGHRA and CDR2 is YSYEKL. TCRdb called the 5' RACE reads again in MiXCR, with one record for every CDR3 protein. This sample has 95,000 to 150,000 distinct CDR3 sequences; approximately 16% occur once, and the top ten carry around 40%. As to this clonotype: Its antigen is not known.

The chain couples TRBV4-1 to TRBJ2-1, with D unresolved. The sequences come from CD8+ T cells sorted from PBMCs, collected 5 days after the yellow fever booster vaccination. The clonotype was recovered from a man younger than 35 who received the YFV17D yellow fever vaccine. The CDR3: CASSSNPIDSYNEQFF. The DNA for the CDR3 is TGCGCCAGCAGCTCGAATCCAATCGACTCCTACAATGAGCAGTTCTTC.